Listed here are 10 T cell receptor beta chains from one sample, sequenced in a study of CD8+CD57+ T cells in acquired aplastic anemia. For CDR3 and TCR beta VDJ profiling, genomic DNA was the template used. TCRdb ran MiXCR on the reads and lists one entry per CDR3 protein. The repertoire holds about 210,000 distinct CDR3 sequences, with roughly 57% as singletons. Sequences were obtained from sorted CD4+, CD8+, or CD8+CD57+ T cells (not recorded which) from PBMCs. These receptors were taken from a human donor in good health.

As for this clonotype: It may be a read error: a sequence one base away is much more abundant. The rearrangement links TRBV12-3 or TRBV12-4 to TRBJ1-2; D is undetermined. There are 11 residues in the CDR3. DNA for the CDR3: TGTGCCAGCTTCACAGCCGCGGGCTACGCCTTC. Protein sequence: CASFTAAGYAF.

The chain joins TRBV7-2 to TRBJ2-7, with D possibly TRBD1 on 6 matching bases. CDR3 length: 13 amino acids. Trimming removed 5 bases at V and 2 bases at J, with 10 bases between. The germline V gene encodes CDR1 SGHTA and CDR2 FQGNSA. CDR3 in amino acids: CASSGGQTYEQYF. CDR3 DNA sequence: TGTGCCAGCAGCGGAGGACAGACCTACGAGCAGTACTTC.

This clonotype was counted only a few times. The chain links TRBV20-1 to TRBJ2-7; weak D call: TRBD1 (6 bases). The ends were cut back, 6 bases at V and 0 bases at J, with 15 bases in the middle. From germline, CDR1 is DFQATT and CDR2 SNEGSKA (reference sequence). There are 14 residues in the CDR3. The CDR3 here is CSAKRGSSSYEQYF. CDR3 DNA: TGCAGTGCCAAAAGGGGGTCTTCCTCCTACGAGCAGTACTTC.

This clonotype was recorded once. This chain connects TRBV7-2 to TRBJ1-1, with D uncertain. V was trimmed by 1 base and J by 4 bases, leaving 13 bases between them. The CDR3 is made up of 15 amino acids. The V gene's germline CDR1 is SGHTA and CDR2 FQGNSA. The CDR3, as DNA: TGTGCCAGCAGCTTAGGGTTGGGATGGGCCACTGAAGCTTTCTTT. Its protein is CASSLGLGWATEAFF.

J is TRBJ1-4 and V is TRBV24-1; D gene uncertain. CDR3 length: 16 amino acids. Germline CDR1 KGHDR, CDR2 SFDVKD. Trimming left V 3 bases short and J 5 bases short, with 15 bases between. CDR3 loop: CATSDVRDLHNEKLFF. The CDR3 DNA sequence: TGTGCCACCAGTGATGTGCGAGACCTCCACAATGAAAAACTGTTTTTT.

This chain connects TRBV2 to TRBJ1-6; 8 nucleotides align to TRBD1. This CDR3 has 13 amino acids. With V trimmed by 4 bases and J by 11 bases, 4 bases remained unmatched. Germline V gives CDR1 SNHLY, CDR2 FYNNEI. The CDR3 sequence: CASSGQGLAPLHF. The CDR3 coding sequence is TGTGCCAGCAGTGGACAGGGGCTGGCACCCCTCCACTTT. The full variable domain, in which reference TRBV2 and TRBJ1-6 provide the parts outside the CDR3, is EPEVTQTPSHQVTQMGQEVILRCVPISNHLYFYWYRQILGQKVEFLVSFYNNEISEKSEIFDDQFSVERPDGSNFTLKIRSTKLEDSAMYFCASSGQGLAPLHFGNGTRLTVT.

This clonotype was counted many times. The chain is built from TRBV7-3 and TRBJ2-1; D remains unclear. CDR1 is SGHTA and CDR2 is FQGTGA in the germline V gene. Trimming left V 2 bases short and J 6 bases short, with 5 bases between. The CDR3 runs 12 residues. The CDR3 region has the DNA TGTGCCAGCAGCTTATCCCCCAATGAGCAGTTCTTC. Translated, it gives CASSLSPNEQFF.

This clonotype was seen a handful of times. The V and J genes are TRBV27 and TRBJ2-1; the D gene is possibly TRBD1 (6 bases). Trimming took off 1 base at V and 2 bases at J, with 9 bases between the two ends. This CDR3 region has 15 residues. The germline V gene has CDR1 MNHEY and CDR2 SMNVEV (reference sequence). CDR3 amino acids: CASSLFGDTYNEQFF. The CDR3, as DNA: TGTGCCAGCAGTTTATTCGGGGACACCTACAATGAGCAGTTCTTC.

Ten or more counts support this clonotype. The chain couples TRBV6-5 to TRBJ2-2, with TRBD2 matching over 9 bases. Trimming removed 4 bases from V and 3 bases from J; junction bases left unmatched: 12. From germline, CDR1 is MNHEY and CDR2 SVGAGI. This CDR3 comprises 18 residues. Here the CDR3 reads CASSSYPPTSGYTGELFF. CDR3 nucleotides: TGTGCCAGCAGTTCTTATCCGCCGACTAGCGGATACACCGGGGAGCTGTTTTTT.

The chain couples TRBV6-5 to TRBJ1-4, with a weak D call TRBD1 (5 bases). Trimming left V 4 bases short and J 6 bases short, with 15 bases between. Germline V lookup: CDR1 MNHEY, CDR2 SVGAGI. This CDR3 is 15 amino acids long. CDR3 protein: CASSSTGAVYEKLFF. CDR3 nucleotide sequence: TGTGCCAGCAGTTCCACCGGGGCCGTCTATGAAAAACTGTTTTTT.